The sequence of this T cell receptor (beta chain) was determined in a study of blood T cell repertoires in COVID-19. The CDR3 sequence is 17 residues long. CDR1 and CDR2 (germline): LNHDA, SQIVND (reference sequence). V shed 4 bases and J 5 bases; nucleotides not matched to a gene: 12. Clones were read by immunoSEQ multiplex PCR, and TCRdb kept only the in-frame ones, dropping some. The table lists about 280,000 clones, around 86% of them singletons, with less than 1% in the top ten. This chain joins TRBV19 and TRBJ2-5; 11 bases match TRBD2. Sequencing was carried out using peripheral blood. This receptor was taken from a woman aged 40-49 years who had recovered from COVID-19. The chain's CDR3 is CASSRLAGSRREETQYF. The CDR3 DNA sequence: TGTGCCAGTAGTAGACTAGCGGGATCCCGGCGGGAGGAGACCCAGTACTTC.